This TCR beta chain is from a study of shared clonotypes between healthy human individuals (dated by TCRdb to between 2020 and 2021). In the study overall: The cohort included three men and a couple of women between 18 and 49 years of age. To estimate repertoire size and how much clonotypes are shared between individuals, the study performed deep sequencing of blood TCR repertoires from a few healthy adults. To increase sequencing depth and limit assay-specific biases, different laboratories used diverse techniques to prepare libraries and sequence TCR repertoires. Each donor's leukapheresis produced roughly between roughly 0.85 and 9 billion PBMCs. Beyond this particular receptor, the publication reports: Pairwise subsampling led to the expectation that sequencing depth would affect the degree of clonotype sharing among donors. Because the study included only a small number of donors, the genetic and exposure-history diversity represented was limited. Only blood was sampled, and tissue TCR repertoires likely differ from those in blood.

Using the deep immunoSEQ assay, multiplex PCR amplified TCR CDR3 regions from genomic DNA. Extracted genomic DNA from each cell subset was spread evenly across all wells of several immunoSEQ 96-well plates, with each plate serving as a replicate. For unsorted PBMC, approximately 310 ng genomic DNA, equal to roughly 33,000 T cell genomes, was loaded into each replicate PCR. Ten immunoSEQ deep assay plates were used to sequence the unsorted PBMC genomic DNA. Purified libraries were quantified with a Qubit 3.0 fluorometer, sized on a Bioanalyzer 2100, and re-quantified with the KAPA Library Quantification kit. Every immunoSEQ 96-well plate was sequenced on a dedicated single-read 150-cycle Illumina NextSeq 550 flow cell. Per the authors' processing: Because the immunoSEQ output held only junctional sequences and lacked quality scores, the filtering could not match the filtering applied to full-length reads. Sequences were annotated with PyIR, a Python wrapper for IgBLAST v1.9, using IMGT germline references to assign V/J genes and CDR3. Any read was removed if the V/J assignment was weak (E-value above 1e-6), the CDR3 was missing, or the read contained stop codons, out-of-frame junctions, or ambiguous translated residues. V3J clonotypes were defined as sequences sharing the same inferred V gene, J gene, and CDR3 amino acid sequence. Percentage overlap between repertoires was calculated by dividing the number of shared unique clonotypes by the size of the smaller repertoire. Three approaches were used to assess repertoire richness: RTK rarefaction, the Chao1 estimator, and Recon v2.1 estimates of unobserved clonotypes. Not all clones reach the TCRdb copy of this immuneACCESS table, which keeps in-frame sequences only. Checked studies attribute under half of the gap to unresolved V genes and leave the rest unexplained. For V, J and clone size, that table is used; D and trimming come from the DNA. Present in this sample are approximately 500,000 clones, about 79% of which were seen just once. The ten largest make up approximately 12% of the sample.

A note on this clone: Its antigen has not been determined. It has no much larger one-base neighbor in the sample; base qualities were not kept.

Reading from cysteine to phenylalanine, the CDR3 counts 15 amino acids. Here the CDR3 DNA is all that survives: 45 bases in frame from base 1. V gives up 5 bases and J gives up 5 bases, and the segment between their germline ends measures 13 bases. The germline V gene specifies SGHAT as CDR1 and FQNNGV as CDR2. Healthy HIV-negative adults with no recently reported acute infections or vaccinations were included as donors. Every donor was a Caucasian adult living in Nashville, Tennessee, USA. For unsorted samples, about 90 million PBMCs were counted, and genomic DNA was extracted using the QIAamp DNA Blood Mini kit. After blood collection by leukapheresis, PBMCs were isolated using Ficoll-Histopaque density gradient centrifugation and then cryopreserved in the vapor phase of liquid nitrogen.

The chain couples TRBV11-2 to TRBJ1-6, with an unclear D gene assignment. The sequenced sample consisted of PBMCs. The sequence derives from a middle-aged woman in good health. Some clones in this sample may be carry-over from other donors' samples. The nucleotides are TGTGCCAGCAGCCAGCGGTCAACTAATAATTCACCCCTCCACTTT. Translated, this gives CASSQRSTNNSPLHF.